This is a list of T cell receptor beta chains from one sample in a study of tumor-infiltrating lymphocytes in primary liver carcinoma. Via MiXCR, TCRdb re-called the multiplex PCR reads, giving one row per CDR3 protein. The sample holds roughly 78,000 distinct CDR3 sequences, about two thirds seen once. The material sequenced was liver tumor tissue from sampling region 4. These receptors originate from a woman aged 55-70 years with primary liver carcinoma and hepatitis B virus infection. The conserved cysteine and the conserved F or W are not part of the CDR3 here. A D gene is named only where the DNA matches it firmly.

CDR3aa: ASKPGLALYEQY
j_gene: TRBJ2-7
v_gene: TRBV6-1
d_gene: TRBD2

CDR3aa: ASSLFNSATGELF
j_gene: TRBJ2-2
v_gene: TRBV5-6
d_gene: NA

CDR3aa: ATRQGVTSYEQY
j_gene: TRBJ2-7
v_gene: TRBV11-3
d_gene: TRBD1

CDR3aa: ASAGTVDTQY
j_gene: TRBJ2-3
v_gene: TRBV28
d_gene: TRBD2

CDR3aa: ASSAGEGNSPLH
j_gene: TRBJ1-6
v_gene: TRBV9
d_gene: NA

CDR3aa: VSSRFNLGPQY
j_gene: TRBJ2-5
v_gene: TRBV7-8
d_gene: NA

CDR3aa: VSRKSNYGYT
j_gene: TRBJ1-2
v_gene: TRBV5-1
d_gene: NA

CDR3aa: DSSLASRRKYNEQF
j_gene: TRBJ2-1
v_gene: TRBV7-8
d_gene: NA

CDR3aa: ASSTGGSTVEPF
j_gene: TRBJ2-2
v_gene: TRBV6-1
d_gene: TRBD1

CDR3aa: SVTEHSCGEPF
j_gene: TRBJ2-2
v_gene: TRBV29-1
d_gene: NA

CDR3aa: ASKSQRSSYNEQF
j_gene: TRBJ2-1
v_gene: TRBV6-6
d_gene: NA

CDR3aa: SAWDGERFEQY
j_gene: TRBJ2-7
v_gene: TRBV29-1
d_gene: NA

CDR3aa: ANSKTGGRINEQF
j_gene: TRBJ2-1
v_gene: TRBV12-3/TRBV12-4
d_gene: TRBD1

CDR3aa: ASSSTGLSYNSPLY
j_gene: TRBJ1-6
v_gene: TRBV6-6
d_gene: NA

CDR3aa: ASSQDGSSGNTIY
j_gene: TRBJ1-3
v_gene: TRBV6-6
d_gene: NA

CDR3aa: AWSHGGSQPQH
j_gene: TRBJ1-5
v_gene: TRBV30
d_gene: NA

CDR3aa: TIRIQGADNSPFH
j_gene: TRBJ1-6
v_gene: TRBV6-1
d_gene: TRBD1

CDR3aa: ASSKSQTGIYGYP
j_gene: TRBJ1-2
v_gene: TRBV6-5
d_gene: NA

CDR3aa: SVEYGARNTQY
j_gene: TRBJ2-4
v_gene: TRBV29-1
d_gene: NA

CDR3aa: TSRPSGGSTDTRY
j_gene: TRBJ2-3
v_gene: TRBV11-2
d_gene: TRBD2

CDR3aa: ASRGPTDTQN
j_gene: TRBJ2-3
v_gene: TRBV28
d_gene: NA

CDR3aa: ASNRVPPYEQY
j_gene: TRBJ2-7
v_gene: TRBV28
d_gene: NA

CDR3aa: TSSLTSGSERY
j_gene: TRBJ2-7
v_gene: TRBV11-2
d_gene: TRBD2

CDR3aa: AGGERGRTLTEAF
j_gene: TRBJ1-1
v_gene: TRBV12-3/TRBV12-4
d_gene: TRBD1

CDR3aa: ASDLARGSYEQY
j_gene: TRBJ2-7
v_gene: TRBV13
d_gene: NA

CDR3aa: ASSESRETYNEQF
j_gene: TRBJ2-1
v_gene: TRBV6-4
d_gene: NA

CDR3aa: AGSIGLQDTQY
j_gene: TRBJ2-3
v_gene: TRBV12-3/TRBV12-4
d_gene: NA

CDR3aa: AGSQWDRGSGHYT
j_gene: TRBJ1-2
v_gene: TRBV28
d_gene: TRBD1

CDR3aa: ASSQDSSSGRRDTQY
j_gene: TRBJ2-3
v_gene: TRBV4-2
d_gene: TRBD2

CDR3aa: SAKAEAYEQY
j_gene: TRBJ2-7
v_gene: TRBV20-1
d_gene: NA

CDR3aa: ASGPKAGGFFNEQF
j_gene: TRBJ2-1
v_gene: TRBV4-1
d_gene: TRBD2

CDR3aa: ASRPSLDIGELF
j_gene: TRBJ2-2
v_gene: TRBV11-1
d_gene: NA

CDR3aa: ASSYTDTRHYEQY
j_gene: TRBJ2-7
v_gene: TRBV6-5
d_gene: NA

CDR3aa: SASDGRTYEQY
j_gene: TRBJ2-7
v_gene: TRBV20-1
d_gene: TRBD2

CDR3aa: ASSSRGGQFQH
j_gene: TRBJ1-5
v_gene: TRBV6-5
d_gene: NA

CDR3aa: AIMDRAGRPDTQY
j_gene: TRBJ2-3
v_gene: TRBV12-3/TRBV12-4
d_gene: TRBD2

CDR3aa: ASSPTSGRVTEQC
j_gene: TRBJ2-7
v_gene: TRBV18
d_gene: TRBD2

CDR3aa: ASSASSAQGTQY
j_gene: TRBJ2-5
v_gene: TRBV9
d_gene: NA

CDR3aa: ASSLVAGVGEQY
j_gene: TRBJ2-7
v_gene: TRBV5-1
d_gene: NA

CDR3aa: ANSSGVTGELF
j_gene: TRBJ2-2
v_gene: TRBV6-5
d_gene: NA

CDR3aa: SSSLSEWEHEQY
j_gene: TRBJ2-7
v_gene: TRBV11-3
d_gene: NA

CDR3aa: ASSLGTIHYEQY
j_gene: TRBJ2-7
v_gene: TRBV12-3/TRBV12-4
d_gene: NA

CDR3aa: ASSSDGGRVRYYEQY
j_gene: TRBJ2-7
v_gene: TRBV12-3/TRBV12-4
d_gene: NA

CDR3aa: ASSLASEAGGYEQY
j_gene: TRBJ2-7
v_gene: TRBV11-2
d_gene: NA

CDR3aa: ASSPLPLTGDTGDLF
j_gene: TRBJ2-2
v_gene: TRBV4-1
d_gene: NA

CDR3aa: ASRSLPTGELF
j_gene: TRBJ2-2
v_gene: TRBV12-3/TRBV12-4
d_gene: NA

CDR3aa: ASSLAVTRRGTDTLY
j_gene: TRBJ2-3
v_gene: TRBV5-4
d_gene: NA

CDR3aa: TSREGAGSSYEQY
j_gene: TRBJ2-7
v_gene: TRBV28
d_gene: NA